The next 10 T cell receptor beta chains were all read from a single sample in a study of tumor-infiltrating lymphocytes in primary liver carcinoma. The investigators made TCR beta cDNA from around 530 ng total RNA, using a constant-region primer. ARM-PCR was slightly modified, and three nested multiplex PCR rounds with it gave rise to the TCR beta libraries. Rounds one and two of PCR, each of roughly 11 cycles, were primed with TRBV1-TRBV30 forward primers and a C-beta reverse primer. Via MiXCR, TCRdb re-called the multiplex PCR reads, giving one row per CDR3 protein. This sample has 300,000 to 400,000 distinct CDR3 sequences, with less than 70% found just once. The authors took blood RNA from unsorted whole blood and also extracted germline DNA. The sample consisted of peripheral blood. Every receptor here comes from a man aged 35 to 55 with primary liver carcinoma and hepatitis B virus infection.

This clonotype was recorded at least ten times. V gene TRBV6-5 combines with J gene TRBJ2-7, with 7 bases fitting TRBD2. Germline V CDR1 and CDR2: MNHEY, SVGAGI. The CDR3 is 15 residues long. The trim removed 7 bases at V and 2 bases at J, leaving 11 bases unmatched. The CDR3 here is CASMWTRGTTYEQYF. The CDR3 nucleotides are TGTGCCAGCATGTGGACTAGAGGAACCACCTACGAGCAGTACTTC.

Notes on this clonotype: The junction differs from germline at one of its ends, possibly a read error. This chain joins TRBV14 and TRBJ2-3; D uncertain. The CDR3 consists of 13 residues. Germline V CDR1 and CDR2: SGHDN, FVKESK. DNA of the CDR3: TGTGTCAGCAGTGTGTTTCTCACAGATACGCAGTATTTT. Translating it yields CVSSVFLTDTQYF.

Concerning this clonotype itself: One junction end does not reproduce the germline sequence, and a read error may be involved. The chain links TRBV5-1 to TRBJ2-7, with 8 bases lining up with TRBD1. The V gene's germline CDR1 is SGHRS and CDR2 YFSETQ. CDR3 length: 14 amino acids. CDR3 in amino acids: CAISSGQGNYEQYF. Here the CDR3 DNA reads TGCGCCATCAGCTCCGGACAGGGCAACTACGAGCAGTACTTC.

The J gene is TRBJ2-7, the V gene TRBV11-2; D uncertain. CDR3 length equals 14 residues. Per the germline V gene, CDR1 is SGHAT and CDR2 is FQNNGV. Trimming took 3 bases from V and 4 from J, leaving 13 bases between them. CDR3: CASSFGEWAYEQYF. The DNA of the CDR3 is TGTGCCAGCAGCTTTGGGGAATGGGCTTACGAGCAGTACTTC.

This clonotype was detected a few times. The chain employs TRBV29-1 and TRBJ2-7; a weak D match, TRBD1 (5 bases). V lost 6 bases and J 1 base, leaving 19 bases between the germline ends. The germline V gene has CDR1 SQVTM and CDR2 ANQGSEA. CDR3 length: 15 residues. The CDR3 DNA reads TGCAGCGTACGCCCTTCCAGGGTCAAGTCCTACGAGCAGTACTTC. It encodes CSVRPSRVKSYEQYF.

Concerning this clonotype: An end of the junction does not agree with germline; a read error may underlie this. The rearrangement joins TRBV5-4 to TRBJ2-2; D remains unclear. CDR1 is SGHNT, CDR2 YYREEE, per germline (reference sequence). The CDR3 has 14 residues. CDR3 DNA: TGTGCCAGCAGCTTGTGGGGAAACACCAGGGAGCTGTTTTTT. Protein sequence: CASSLWGNTRELFF.

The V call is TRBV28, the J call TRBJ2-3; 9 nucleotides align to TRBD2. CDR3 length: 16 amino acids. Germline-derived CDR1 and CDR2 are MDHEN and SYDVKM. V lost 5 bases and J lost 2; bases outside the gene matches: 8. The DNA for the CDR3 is TGTGCCAGCAGTGCAGCAGCGGGGGGAGACACAGATACGCAGTATTTT. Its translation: CASSAAAGGDTDTQYF.

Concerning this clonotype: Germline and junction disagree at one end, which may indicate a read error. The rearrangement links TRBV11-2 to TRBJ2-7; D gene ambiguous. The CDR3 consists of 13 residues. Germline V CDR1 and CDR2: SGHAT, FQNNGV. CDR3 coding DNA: TGTGTCAGCAACTTAGGGTCGACCTACGAGCAGTACTTC. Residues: CVSNLGSTYEQYF.

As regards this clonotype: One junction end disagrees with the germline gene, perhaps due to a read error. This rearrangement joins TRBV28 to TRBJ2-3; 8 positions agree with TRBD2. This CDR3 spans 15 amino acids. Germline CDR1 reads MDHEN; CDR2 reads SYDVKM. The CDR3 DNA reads TGTACCAGCAGTCGATTGGCGGGAGGAGCAGATACGCAGTATTTT. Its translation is CTSSRLAGGADTQYF.

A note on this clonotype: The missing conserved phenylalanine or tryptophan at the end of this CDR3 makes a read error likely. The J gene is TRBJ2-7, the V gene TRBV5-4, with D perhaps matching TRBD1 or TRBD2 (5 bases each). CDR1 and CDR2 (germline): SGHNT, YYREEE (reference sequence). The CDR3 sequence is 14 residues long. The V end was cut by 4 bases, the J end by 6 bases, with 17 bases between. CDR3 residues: CASSPAGGRVEQYL. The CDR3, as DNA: TGTGCCAGCAGCCCGGCTGGGGGTCGGGTCGAGCAGTACTTA.